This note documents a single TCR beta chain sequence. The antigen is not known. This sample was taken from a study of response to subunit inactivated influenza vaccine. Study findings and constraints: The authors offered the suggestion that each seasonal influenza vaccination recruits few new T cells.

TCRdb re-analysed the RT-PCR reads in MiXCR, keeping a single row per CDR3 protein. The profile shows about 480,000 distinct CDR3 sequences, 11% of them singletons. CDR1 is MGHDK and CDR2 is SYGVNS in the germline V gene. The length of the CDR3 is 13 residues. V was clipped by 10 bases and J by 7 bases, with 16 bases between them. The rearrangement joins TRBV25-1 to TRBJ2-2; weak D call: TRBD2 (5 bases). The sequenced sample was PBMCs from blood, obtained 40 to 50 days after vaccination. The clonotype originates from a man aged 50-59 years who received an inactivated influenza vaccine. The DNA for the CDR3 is TGTGCCACCGGGCGCCGGGATATCGGGGAGCTGTTTTTT. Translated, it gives CATGRRDIGELFF.